These 19 T cell receptor beta chains were sequenced from one sample in a study of blood T cell repertoires in COVID-19. The repertoire was sequenced with immunoSEQ multiplex PCR; TCRdb's copy has only in-frame clones and lacks some. The profile shows more than 120,000 clones, roughly 89% of them singletons. The sample taken for sequencing was peripheral blood. Receptors originate from a human donor in a cohort sampled during active COVID-19.

The J gene is TRBJ2-7, the V gene TRBV5-8; possibly TRBD2 for D (5 bases). V was shortened by 4 bases and J by 4 bases, with 9 bases between the two germline ends. This CDR3 is 12 amino acids long. Germline values: CDR1 SGHTS, CDR2 YDEGEE. The CDR3 region is CASSLGAYEQYF. CDR3 nucleotide sequence: TGTGCCAGCAGCCTGGGAGCTTACGAGCAGTACTTC.

The chain recombines TRBV5-1 with TRBJ1-1; D unresolved. CDR1 and CDR2 from the germline V gene are SGHRS and YFSETQ. The CDR3 is made up of 13 amino acids. The V and J ends lost 4 bases and 0 bases respectively, with 7 bases between them. The CDR3 coding sequence is TGCGCCAGCAGCCCGGGGATGAACACTGAAGCTTTCTTT. This sequence encodes CASSPGMNTEAFF.

The chain uses TRBV11-2 and TRBJ2-5; D gene uncertain. The CDR3 loop spans 14 amino acids. Deletions cut 5 bases from V and 5 bases from J, with 15 bases between. Germline V gene sequence: CDR1 SGHAT, CDR2 FQNNGV. The CDR3 loop reads CASSHGPIGETQYF. The CDR3, as DNA: TGTGCCAGCAGCCACGGCCCGATCGGGGAGACCCAGTACTTC.

The chain is built from TRBV11-2 and TRBJ1-1; no clear D. The CDR3 has 11 amino acids. Per the germline V gene, CDR1 is SGHAT and CDR2 is FQNNGV. Trimming pared 5 bases from V and 2 bases from J, leaving 3 bases between. The CDR3 loop reads CASSQNTEAFF. CDR3 DNA: TGTGCCAGCAGCCAAAACACTGAAGCTTTCTTT.

The chain recombines TRBV7-9 with TRBJ1-3, with D maybe TRBD1 (6 bases). CDR1 is SEHNR and CDR2 is FQNEAQ in the germline V gene (reference sequence). V was cut by 7 bases and J by 4 bases, with 14 bases left in between. The CDR3 extends over 14 amino acids. CDR3 protein: CASTDRPIGNTIYF. CDR3 sequence (DNA): TGTGCCAGCACCGACAGGCCGATCGGAAACACCATATATTTT.

CDR3 residues: CASSPIYGDTGELFF. The CDR3, as DNA: TGTGCCAGCTCACCTATTTACGGAGACACCGGGGAGCTGTTTTTT. The chain uses TRBV18 and TRBJ2-2, with D hard to call. Trimming removed 3 bases at V and 3 bases at J, with 11 bases between. CDR1 KGHSH and CDR2 LQKENI come from the germline V gene. CDR3 length equals 15 residues.

The CDR3 sequence is CASSLDDRREQYF. In DNA form, the CDR3 reads TGTGCCAGCAGCTTAGACGACAGGCGCGAGCAGTACTTC. The chain has TRBV11-2 and TRBJ2-7; D is perhaps TRBD1 (6 bases). This CDR3 comprises 13 residues. The V gene lost 0 bases and the J gene lost 6 bases, with 9 bases spanning the gap. CDR1 and CDR2 (germline): SGHAT, FQNNGV. Looking up the rest from reference TRBV11-2 and TRBJ2-7 gives the full variable domain: EAGVAQSPRYKIIEKRQSVAFWCNPISGHATLYWYQQILGQGPKLLIQFQNNGVVDDSQLPKDRFSAERLKGVDSTLKIQPAKLEDSAVYLCASSLDDRREQYFGPGTRLTVT.

This clone was found once. This rearrangement joins TRBV6-2 or TRBV6-3 to TRBJ1-1, with 9 bases matching TRBD1. The CDR3 is 15 amino acids. V lost 2 bases and J lost 3; bases outside the gene matches: 4. The germline CDR1 and CDR2 sequences are MNHEY and SVGEGT. This CDR3 is CASSYGTGMDTEAFF. CDR3 nucleotide sequence: TGTGCCAGCAGTTACGGGACAGGGATGGACACTGAAGCTTTCTTT.

The chain has TRBV10-3 and TRBJ2-7; 11 bases map to TRBD1. Losses at the gene ends were 9 bases for V and 3 bases for J; bases not matched to a gene: 1. This CDR3 region has 12 residues. The germline V gene encodes CDR1 ENHRY and CDR2 SYGVKD. CDR3 nucleotide sequence: TGTGCCATTGGGACAGGGGGCTACGAGCAGTACTTC. This sequence encodes CAIGTGGYEQYF.

The V gene is TRBV11-1, the J gene TRBJ2-4; 12 positions match TRBD1. CDR1 is SGHAT and CDR2 is FQDESV in the germline V gene (reference sequence). The length of the CDR3 is 15 residues. Losses at the gene ends were 4 bases for V and 15 bases for J; bases not matched to a gene: 13. The CDR3 DNA is TGTGCCAGCAGCTCACTGGGACAGGGGGCGGGAAGGCGGTACTTC. Translation: CASSSLGQGAGRRYF.

In nucleotides, the CDR3 is TGTGCCAGCAGCTTAGTCCCCAACTCCTACGAGCAGTACTTC. Translation: CASSLVPNSYEQYF. This chain links TRBV7-3 with TRBJ2-7; D remains ambiguous. This CDR3 spans 14 amino acids. The V gene lost 2 bases and the J gene lost 0 bases, with 8 bases spanning the gap. CDR1 SGHTA and CDR2 FQGTGA come from the germline V gene.

This clone was found once. The chain employs TRBV30 and TRBJ2-7, with D tentatively TRBD2 (5 bases). CDR1 GTSNPN and CDR2 SVGIG come from the germline V gene (reference sequence). CDR3 length equals 13 residues. Trimming removed 0 bases at V and 3 bases at J, with 9 bases between. The CDR3 region has the DNA TGTGCCTGGAGTGTACGAGGGAACTACGAGCAGTACTTC. This translates into CAWSVRGNYEQYF.

J is TRBJ2-3 and V is TRBV5-4; 15 nucleotides match TRBD2. With V trimmed by 4 bases and J by 0 bases, 3 bases remained unmatched. The CDR3 is 17 residues long. The germline V gene has CDR1 SGHNT and CDR2 YYREEE (reference sequence). The CDR3 here is CASSGGLAGGSTDTQYF. The CDR3 nucleotides are TGTGCCAGCAGCGGTGGACTAGCGGGGGGGAGCACAGATACGCAGTATTTT. Variable domain in full (rest from reference TRBV5-4 and TRBJ2-3): ETGVTQSPTHLIKTRGQQVTLRCSSQSGHNTVSWYQQALGQGPQFIFQYYREEENGRGNFPPRFSGLQFPNYSSELNVNALELDDSALYLCASSGGLAGGSTDTQYFGPGTRLTVL.

The J gene is TRBJ2-3, the V gene TRBV7-3; D possibly corresponds to TRBD2 (6 bases). Looked up from germline, CDR1 is SGHTA and CDR2 is FQGTGA. Trimming took off 2 bases at V and 2 bases at J, with 17 bases between the two ends. This CDR3 comprises 17 residues. The CDR3 DNA reads as TGTGCCAGCAGCTTAGGGTCGGGACGGGGACTCACAGATACGCAGTATTTT. Its translation is CASSLGSGRGLTDTQYF.

The gene calls are TRBV21-1 and TRBJ2-1; whether TRBD1, the table's D call, matches the DNA was not checked. TRBV21-1 is assigned pseudogene status. CDR3 size: 15 residues. The chain's CDR3 is CASRAAPCWHNEQFF. The CDR3 DNA is TGTGCCAGCAGGGCCGCCCCATGTTGGCACAATGAGCAGTTCTTC.

This chain joins TRBV5-5 and TRBJ2-1; 9 positions agree with TRBD1. Germline V gene sequence: CDR1 SGHKS, CDR2 YYEKEE (reference sequence). The CDR3 consists of 16 residues. V gave up 4 bases and J gave up 1 base; unmatched junction bases: 6. This chain's CDR3 is CASSLLTGGSYNEQFF. The CDR3 nucleotides read TGTGCCAGCAGCCTCCTGACAGGGGGGTCCTACAATGAGCAGTTCTTC.

V usage is TRBV4-2 and J usage is TRBJ2-5; 14 bases fit TRBD2. The CDR3 is made up of 16 amino acids. With V trimmed by 4 bases and J by 1 base, 2 bases remained unmatched. Looked up from germline, CDR1 is LGHNA and CDR2 is YNFKEQ. In nucleotides, the CDR3 is TGTGCCAGCAGCCCAGGACTAGCGGGGGGCCAAGAGACCCAGTACTTC. Protein sequence: CASSPGLAGGQETQYF.

In this sample, this clone turned up a few times. The V gene is TRBV11-3, the J gene TRBJ2-5; 7 bases are a match to TRBD2. CDR3 length equals 14 residues. Germline V gene data show CDR1 as SGHNT and CDR2 as YENEEA. The V gene end was trimmed by 5 bases and the J gene end by 4 bases; junction bases not matched to a gene: 7. The CDR3 bases are TGTGCCAGCAGCCCCGGGGGGTCCGTAGAGACCCAGTACTTC. Amino acids: CASSPGGSVETQYF.

The chain couples TRBV5-6 to TRBJ2-2; TRBD2 agrees at 9 bases. The CDR3 spans 16 residues. The V segment lost 4 bases and the J segment 3 bases; nucleotides outside the gene matches: 7. CDR1 and CDR2 from the germline V gene are SGHDT and YYEEEE. DNA of the CDR3: TGTGCCAGCAGCCAAAGCGGGGGGCCCCACACCGGGGAGCTGTTTTTT. It translates to CASSQSGGPHTGELFF.